The clone carrying this TCR beta chain appeared a few times. TCRdb independently ran MiXCR on the 5' RACE reads; one entry per CDR3 protein. The sample lists 150,000 or so distinct CDR3 sequences; roughly 24% were seen once. V was shortened by 10 bases and J by 4 bases, with 12 bases between the two germline ends. Germline V gene data show CDR1 as MNHEY and CDR2 as SVGEGT. CDR3 length: 12 residues. The sample originates from a study of T-cell memory formation after mild COVID-19. Across the study: Largely, the TCR clusters proved donor specific.

Sequenced sample: PBMCs or a T cell subset sorted from them (not recorded which). The sequence came from an adult woman who had mild COVID-19 (a few samples of this study predate the infection). Cell type and time point are not known. The chain employs TRBV6-2 or TRBV6-3 and TRBJ2-3, with a possible D match to TRBD1 (5 bases). The CDR3 loop reads CATQRTSDTQYF. In nucleotides, the CDR3 is TGTGCCACCCAAAGGACATCAGATACGCAGTATTTT.